These 15 T cell receptor beta chains were all obtained from the same sample, sequenced in a study of cytomegalovirus exposure and HLA in healthy donors. The study ran its PCR with 60 Vbeta and 13 Jbeta primers. TCRdb keeps only in-frame clones here, not all; method: immunoSEQ multiplex PCR. The sample contains 95,000 to 150,000 clones, 70% to 80% of which appear only once. The sample consisted of PBMCs. The receptors were sampled from a man aged 50 or older in good health and CMV-seronegative.

The CDR3 region has the DNA TGTGCCAGCAGTCAGGGGGCGAATGGCTACACCTTC. Protein: CASSQGANGYTF. The chain carries TRBV27 and TRBJ1-2; 8 nucleotides align to TRBD1. V shed 5 bases, J shed 6 bases, and the junction held 2 bases outside the gene matches. Per germline, CDR1 MNHEY and CDR2 SMNVEV (reference sequence). The CDR3 runs 12 residues.

The chain combines TRBV4-1 with TRBJ1-5, with D maybe TRBD1 (5 bases). The CDR3 is made up of 17 amino acids. Deletions cut 0 bases from V and 4 bases from J, with 16 bases between. Germline lookup yields CDR1 MGHRA and CDR2 YSYEKL. The CDR3 bases are TGCGCCAGCAGCCAAGATCAATTCAGGGTCCCAAATCAGCCCCAGCATTTT. It specifies CASSQDQFRVPNQPQHF.

The chain recombines TRBV11-3 with TRBJ1-3; 7 nucleotides line up with TRBD1. Losses at the gene ends were 5 bases for V and 3 bases for J; bases not matched to a gene: 4. The CDR3 has 14 amino acids. Germline V gene lookup returns CDR1 SGHNT and CDR2 YENEEA. The CDR3 DNA is TGTGCCAGCAGCCTGACAGGGAATGGAAACACCATATATTTT. The encoded protein is CASSLTGNGNTIYF.

The chain links TRBV5-1 to TRBJ2-3, with 8 bases matching TRBD1. CDR3 length: 19 amino acids. J gave up 0 bases and V 2 bases, and 14 bases lay outside the gene matches. Germline V lookup: CDR1 SGHRS, CDR2 YFSETQ. The CDR3 bases are TGCGCCAGCAGCTTCGAGGTAGGGGACAGGCTTTCTAGCACAGATACGCAGTATTTT. Amino acids: CASSFEVGDRLSSTDTQYF.

This clone was picked up one time. The chain uses TRBV21-1 and TRBJ2-7; the table calls TRBD1, which could not be checked here. TRBV21-1 has pseudogene status. The CDR3 contains 15 residues. The CDR3 region has the DNA TGTGCCAGCAGTGGAGACAGCCAGAATTCCTACGAGCAGTACTTC. It yields the protein CASSGDSQNSYEQYF.

The chain is built from TRBV18 and TRBJ2-7; maybe TRBD2 (6 bases). V was trimmed by 3 bases and J by 1 base, leaving 13 bases between them. The CDR3 is 15 amino acids. Per germline, CDR1 KGHSH and CDR2 LQKENI. CDR3 region: CASSPSAGTSYEQYF. The CDR3 DNA sequence: TGTGCCAGCTCACCCTCTGCGGGGACTTCCTACGAGCAGTACTTC.

The rearrangement uses TRBV7-8 and TRBJ1-5; D is unresolved. CDR3 size: 14 residues. Trimming took 2 bases from V and 5 from J, leaving 10 bases between them. CDR1 is SGHVS, CDR2 FQNEAQ, per germline. The CDR3 loop is CASSLREGHQPQHF. In DNA, the CDR3 is TGTGCCAGCAGCTTAAGGGAGGGCCATCAGCCCCAGCATTTT.

The gene calls are TRBV7-9 and TRBJ1-2; D gene unclear. Deletions cut 5 bases from V and 5 bases from J, with 12 bases between. This CDR3 is built from 13 residues. The V gene's germline CDR1 is SEHNR and CDR2 FQNEAQ (reference sequence). The CDR3 is CASSLTVTYGYTF. The CDR3 DNA reads as TGTGCCAGCAGCCTAACAGTTACATATGGCTACACCTTC.

V is TRBV6-1 and J is TRBJ2-2; 9 nucleotides match TRBD2. The CDR3 has 14 residues. V lost 7 bases, J lost 5 bases, and 5 bases stayed unmatched. Germline V gives CDR1 MNHNS, CDR2 SASEGT. CDR3 DNA sequence: TGTGCCAGCAATCCTAGCGGGGTGACCGGGGAGCTGTTTTTT. It translates to CASNPSGVTGELFF.

V is TRBV6-5 and J is TRBJ1-1; no clear D. V was pared by 6 bases and J by 6 bases, with 11 bases between. CDR3 size: 12 residues. CDR1 is MNHEY and CDR2 is SVGAGI in the germline V gene. The CDR3 region is CASSPGDAEAFF. Here the CDR3 DNA reads TGTGCCAGCAGCCCGGGAGACGCTGAAGCTTTCTTT.

In DNA form, the CDR3 reads TGTGCCAGCAGCTCCGGACAGGGCTTCAACACTGAAGCTTTCTTT. This gives the protein CASSSGQGFNTEAFF. The chain joins TRBV7-9 to TRBJ1-1; 8 nucleotides agree with TRBD1. CDR3 length equals 15 residues. The V gene end was trimmed by 4 bases and the J gene end by 2 bases; junction bases not matched to a gene: 6. Germline values: CDR1 SEHNR, CDR2 FQNEAQ (reference sequence).

The chain carries TRBV2 and TRBJ2-7; D is perhaps TRBD1 (5 bases). This CDR3 spans 12 amino acids. CDR1 is SNHLY and CDR2 is FYNNEI in the germline V gene. V lost 4 bases and J lost 6, with 10 bases in between. CDR3 DNA sequence: TGTGCCAGCAGTGTGGCAGGGTCCGAGCAGTACGTC. Its translation is CASSVAGSEQYV.

V and J are TRBV7-8 and TRBJ2-3; 7 nucleotides match TRBD2. J lost 1 base, V lost 3 bases, and 7 bases had no gene match. Germline V lookup: CDR1 SGHVS, CDR2 FQNEAQ. CDR3 length: 16 residues. CDR3 sequence: CASSLLAGVGTDTQYF. CDR3 DNA sequence: TGTGCCAGCAGCTTGCTTGCGGGGGTTGGCACAGATACGCAGTATTTT.

This chain joins TRBV30 and TRBJ1-6; the D gene is possibly TRBD1 (5 bases). CDR1 is GTSNPN and CDR2 is SVGIG in the germline V gene (reference sequence). The CDR3 runs to 16 residues. The ends were cut back, 1 base at V and 0 bases at J, with 10 bases in the middle. CDR3 amino acids: CAWSDGGTSYNSPLHF. The CDR3 DNA reads as TGTGCCTGGAGTGATGGAGGGACCTCCTATAATTCACCCCTCCACTTT.

The V and J genes are TRBV6-5 and TRBJ2-1, with a tentative D call TRBD2 (5 bases). V shed 2 bases and J shed 6 bases, with 8 bases lying between them. The length of the CDR3 is 13 residues. CDR1 is MNHEY, CDR2 SVGAGI, per germline. The DNA for the CDR3 is TGTGCCAGCAGTTACGGACTCACCAATGAGCAGTTCTTC. This codes for CASSYGLTNEQFF.